The subject of this entry is one TCR beta chain. As yet, its antigen is unknown. These data are taken from a study of vaccination and CD4 T cells after COVID-19. CD4+ T cells that had been cultured provided DNA sequenced with the Oncomine TCR Beta short-read assay. A single record per CDR3 protein comes from TCRdb applying MiXCR to the PCR reads. The sample carries nearly 5,500 distinct CDR3 sequences, about 62% recorded once. Treatment denoted: 10-day PBMC culture with coronavirus spike peptide pools or control peptides (ViraFEST assay). CD4+ T-cell collection from the unexposed donor predated the COVID-19 pandemic (2011-2018). Trimming pared 2 bases from V and 7 bases from J, leaving 20 bases between. Germline CDR1 MNHEY, CDR2 SVGAGI. The CDR3 extends over 16 amino acids.

Sequenced material: CD4+ T cells from blood, cultured in vitro. This chain joins TRBV6-5 and TRBJ1-2; D uncertain. The TCR originated in a human donor in good health. In DNA form, the CDR3 reads TGTGCCAGCAGTTACCCGGAAAACTCAGCCCTCCGTGGCTACACCTTC. It is translated as CASSYPENSALRGYTF.